These T cell receptor beta chains were read from a single sample in a study of identical twins. TCRdb fed the 5' RACE reads into MiXCR, producing one record per CDR3 protein. The repertoire includes around 230,000 distinct CDR3 sequences, 5% to 7% of them detected once, and about 15% sits in the top ten. The same data also went into a second study, on T cells expressing NK-cell markers.

Sequenced material: CD8+ T cells sorted from blood. The receptors were gathered from a young woman in good health. CDR3s leave out the opening cysteine and the closing phenylalanine or tryptophan.

j_call v_call cdr3_aa
TRBJ2-5 TRBV3-2 ASSPWLGEGGQETQY
TRBJ2-1 TRBV6-1 ASSGGDRSFLLNNEQF
TRBJ2-7 TRBV20-1 SASGYNSYEQY
TRBJ2-2 TRBV9 ASSLLPGGEKSGELF
TRBJ1-5 TRBV4-3 ASSQDHGGQPQH
TRBJ2-7 TRBV19 ASSIIGGAAYEQY
TRBJ2-1 TRBV5-1 ASSFGTLSGRSLNEQF
TRBJ1-5 TRBV20-1 SARAPQGKYSNQPQH
TRBJ2-1 TRBV30 AWSGTGGNEQF
TRBJ2-1 TRBV5-6 ASRRGSAYNEQF
TRBJ2-7 TRBV20-1 SARGLASYEQY
TRBJ2-5 TRBV7-9 ASTGQGAQETQY
TRBJ2-5 TRBV12-3/TRBV12-4 ASSLDRDKETQY
TRBJ2-2 TRBV7-6 ASSKRDSGTGELF
TRBJ2-3 TRBV7-9 ASSPSGGRADTQY
TRBJ2-5 TRBV2 ASNGPQRETQY
TRBJ2-1 TRBV7-8 ASSLLGGGPQGNEQF
TRBJ2-5 TRBV10-2 ASSDVGAGRREETQY
TRBJ2-2 TRBV29-1 SVEDRGTGELF
TRBJ2-7 TRBV7-6 ASSLSEGARNEQY
TRBJ1-1 TRBV7-3 ASSLGLGGNTEAF
TRBJ2-1 TRBV5-4 ASSLWTSAHEQF
TRBJ2-2 TRBV6-5 ASSSFPSGTGASGELF
TRBJ2-7 TRBV20-1 SASGLATEGYEQY
TRBJ1-6 TRBV9 ASSPGGSSYNSPLH
TRBJ2-1 TRBV7-9 ASRTKDGGIYNEQF
TRBJ2-1 TRBV7-2 ASSPQRALQF
TRBJ2-7 TRBV27 ASSLTGPAYEQY
TRBJ1-5 TRBV12-3/TRBV12-4 ASSLEDQPQH
TRBJ1-5 TRBV29-1 SVEDQGKNQPQH
TRBJ2-7 TRBV19 ASSIDRAEQY
TRBJ2-1 TRBV6-2/TRBV6-3 ASSYNQNEQF
TRBJ2-1 TRBV12-3/TRBV12-4 ASSFNNEQF
TRBJ2-2 TRBV7-9 ASSPGTNTGELF
TRBJ2-6 TRBV11-2 ASSLVWRVSGANVLT
TRBJ2-7 TRBV27 ASSLRGETYEQY
TRBJ2-1 TRBV5-1 ASSSGSPGEQF
TRBJ2-3 TRBV7-9 ASRRGSDTQY
TRBJ2-3 TRBV6-1 ASRQEGRTDTQY
TRBJ2-1 TRBV9 ASSVGTGGEQF
TRBJ1-5 TRBV6-5 ASSYVGRNQPQH
TRBJ2-7 TRBV7-6 ASSLVWGGGEQY
TRBJ2-7 TRBV6-5 ASSYTRSGIYEQY
TRBJ2-7 TRBV2 ASSDTHVSPSEQY
TRBJ2-2 TRBV9 ASSGHRGELF
TRBJ1-5 TRBV18 ASSTGGQPQH
TRBJ2-5 TRBV5-5 ASSPTGRETQY
TRBJ2-2 TRBV5-1 ASSFTGTGSPGTGELF
TRBJ2-2 TRBV24-1 ATSDPRGELF
TRBJ1-2 TRBV27 ASSFASNYGYT
TRBJ2-7 TRBV9 ASSVVEGHEQY
TRBJ2-1 TRBV2 ASSAGTGYYEQF